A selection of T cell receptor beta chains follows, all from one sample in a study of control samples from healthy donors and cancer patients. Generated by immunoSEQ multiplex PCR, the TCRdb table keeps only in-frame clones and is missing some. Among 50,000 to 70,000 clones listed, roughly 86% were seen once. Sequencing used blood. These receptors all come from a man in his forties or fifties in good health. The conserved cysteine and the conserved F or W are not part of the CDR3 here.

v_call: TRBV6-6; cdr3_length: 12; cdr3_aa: ASSLRRDSYEQY
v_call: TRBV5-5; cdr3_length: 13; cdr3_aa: ASSPGLAASYEQY
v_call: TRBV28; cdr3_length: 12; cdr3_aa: ASSPGQGLYEQY
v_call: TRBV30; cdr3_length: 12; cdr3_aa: AWKGLAGYNEQF
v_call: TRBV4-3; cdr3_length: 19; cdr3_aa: ASSQETFPLGGYANTGELF
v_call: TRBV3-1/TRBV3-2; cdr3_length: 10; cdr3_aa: ASSPGGREAF
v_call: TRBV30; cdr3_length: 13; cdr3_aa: AWAPTSGRAGTQY
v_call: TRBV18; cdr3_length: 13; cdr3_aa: ASSSLVFSTDTQY
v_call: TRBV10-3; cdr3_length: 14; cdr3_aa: AINRGGPSLTDTQY
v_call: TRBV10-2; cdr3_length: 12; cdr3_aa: ASSGLAGGYEQY
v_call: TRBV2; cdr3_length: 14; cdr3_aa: ASSEALRSIYSPLH
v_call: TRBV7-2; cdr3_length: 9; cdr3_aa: ASSLSCEQY
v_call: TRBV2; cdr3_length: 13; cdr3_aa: ASSVRQGLGYGYT
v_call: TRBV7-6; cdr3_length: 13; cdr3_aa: ASSFGQGLDYEQY
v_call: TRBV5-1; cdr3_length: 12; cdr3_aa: ASSATSGSNEQY
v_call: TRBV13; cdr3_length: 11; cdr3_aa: ASSRGGIGELF
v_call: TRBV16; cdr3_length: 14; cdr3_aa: ASSPPRGGKGQPQH
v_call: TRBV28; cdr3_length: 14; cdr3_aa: ASGDRRGAQNSPLH
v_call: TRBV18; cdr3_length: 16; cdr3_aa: ASSPPNGLAGGHYEQY
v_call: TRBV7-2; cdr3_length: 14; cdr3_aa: ASTSYLALNTGELF
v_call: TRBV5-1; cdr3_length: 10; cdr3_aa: ASSPGGEKLF
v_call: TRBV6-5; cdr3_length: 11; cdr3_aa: ASTPGLAGVTY
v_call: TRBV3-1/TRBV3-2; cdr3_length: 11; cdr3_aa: ASSRPGLGGYT
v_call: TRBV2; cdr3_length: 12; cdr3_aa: ASSERVGNQPQH
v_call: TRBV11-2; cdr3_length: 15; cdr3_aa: ASSLYARGLAGNTIY
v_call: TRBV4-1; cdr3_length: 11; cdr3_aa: ASSQDQAFQQF
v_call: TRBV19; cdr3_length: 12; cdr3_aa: ASKTGNSNQPQH
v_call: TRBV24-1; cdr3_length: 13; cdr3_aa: ATRDREGGTDTQY
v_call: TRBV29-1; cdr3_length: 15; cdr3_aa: SVPGGAGSLGTDTQY
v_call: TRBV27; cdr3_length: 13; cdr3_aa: ASRGPNVAYNEQF
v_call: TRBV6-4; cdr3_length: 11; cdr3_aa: ASSDSPGWEQF
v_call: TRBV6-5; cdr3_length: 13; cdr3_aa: ASSYSGRGQYEQY
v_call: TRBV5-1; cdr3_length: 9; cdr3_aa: ASSFGQGRA
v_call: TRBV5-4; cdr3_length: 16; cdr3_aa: ASSFPSGRGFGTDTQY
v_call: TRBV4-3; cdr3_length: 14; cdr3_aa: ASSQDRAKGGEKLF
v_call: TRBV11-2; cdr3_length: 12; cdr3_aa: ASSPSVMDNEQY
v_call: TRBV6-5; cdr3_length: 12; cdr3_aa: ASSLVAQNEKLF
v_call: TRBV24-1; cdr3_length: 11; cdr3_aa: ATSASGPGELF
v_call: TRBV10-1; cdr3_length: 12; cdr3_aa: ASLTFSLQETQY
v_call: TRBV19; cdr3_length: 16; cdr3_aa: ASSIFSGVSANTGELF
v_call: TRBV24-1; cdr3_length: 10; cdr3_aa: ATGSDRYEQY
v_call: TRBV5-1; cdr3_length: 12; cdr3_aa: ASSSPGSTDTQY
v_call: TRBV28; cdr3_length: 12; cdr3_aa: ASSYKRTVDEQF
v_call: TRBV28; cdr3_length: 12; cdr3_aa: ASSARQYLNIQY
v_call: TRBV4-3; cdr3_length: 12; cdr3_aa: ASSQDPTNEKLF
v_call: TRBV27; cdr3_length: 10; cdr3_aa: ASSFGSGEQY
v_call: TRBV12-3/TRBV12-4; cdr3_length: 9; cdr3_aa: ASTWGDTQY
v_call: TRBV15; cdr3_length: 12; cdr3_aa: ATSRGQGDQPQH
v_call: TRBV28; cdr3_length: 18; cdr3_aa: ASSLVPWTGVYSGANVLT
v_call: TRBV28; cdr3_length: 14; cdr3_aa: ASSFHRTGGTDTQY
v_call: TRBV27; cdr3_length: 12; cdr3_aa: ASSLAEGYEKLF
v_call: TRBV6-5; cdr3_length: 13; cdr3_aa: ASTTHGGSAGELF
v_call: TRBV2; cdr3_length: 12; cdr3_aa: ASGGTGDNSPLH
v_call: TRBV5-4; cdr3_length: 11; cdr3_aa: ASSPEGVRGYT
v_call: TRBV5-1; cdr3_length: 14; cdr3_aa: ASSLGEDGGANVLT
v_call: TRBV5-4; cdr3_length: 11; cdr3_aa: ASSFQGFEKLF
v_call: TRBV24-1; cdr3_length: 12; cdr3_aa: ATSDPTGRDEQF
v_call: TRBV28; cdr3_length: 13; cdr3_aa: ASSSYAGRSYEQY
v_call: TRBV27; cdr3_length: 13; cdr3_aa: ASKNRGGVVSPLH
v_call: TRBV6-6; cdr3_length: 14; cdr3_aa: ASSYEASGGWYGYT